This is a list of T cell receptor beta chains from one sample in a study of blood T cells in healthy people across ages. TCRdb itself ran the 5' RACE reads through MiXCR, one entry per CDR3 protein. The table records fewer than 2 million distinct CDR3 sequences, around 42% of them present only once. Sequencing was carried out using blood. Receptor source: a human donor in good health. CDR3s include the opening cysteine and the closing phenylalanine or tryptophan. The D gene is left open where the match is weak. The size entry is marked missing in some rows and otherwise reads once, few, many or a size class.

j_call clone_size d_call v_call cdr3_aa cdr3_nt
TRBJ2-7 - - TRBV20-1 CSARDPGTQPAYEQYF TGCAGTGCTAGAGACCCCGGGACTCAGCCTGCCTACGAGCAGTACTTC
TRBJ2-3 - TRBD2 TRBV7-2 CASGYSGGATDTQYF TGTGCCAGCGGCTATAGCGGGGGGGCGACAGATACGCAGTATTTT
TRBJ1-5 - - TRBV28 CASSEVRDQPQHF TGTGCCAGCAGCGAGGTTCGCGATCAGCCCCAGCATTTT
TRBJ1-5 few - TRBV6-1 CASSEQVHQPQHF TGTGCCAGCAGTGAACAGGTACATCAGCCCCAGCATTTT
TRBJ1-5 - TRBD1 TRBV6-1 CASRITGGGQPQHF TGTGCCAGCAGAATAACAGGGGGCGGTCAGCCCCAGCATTTT
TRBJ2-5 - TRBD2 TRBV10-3 CATRGDRETQYF TGTGCCACTCGGGGGGATAGGGAGACCCAGTACTTC
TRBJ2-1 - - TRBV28 CASSLWRSYNEQFF TGTGCCAGCAGTTTATGGCGCAGTTACAATGAGCAGTTCTTC
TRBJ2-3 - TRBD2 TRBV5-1 CASSRRRLAGSTDTQYF TGCGCCAGCAGCCGCAGGAGACTAGCGGGGAGCACAGATACGCAGTATTTT
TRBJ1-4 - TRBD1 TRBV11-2 CASSPQAHFAGGQATNEKLFF TGTGCCAGCAGCCCTCAGGCCCACTTCGCAGGGGGACAAGCAACTAATGAAAAACTGTTTTTT
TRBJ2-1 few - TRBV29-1 CSVGGTNEQFF TGCAGCGTTGGCGGGACTAATGAGCAGTTCTTC
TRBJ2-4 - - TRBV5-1 CASSPDPGGFGEQYF TGCGCCAGCAGCCCAGATCCCGGGGGCTTTGGTGAGCAGTACTTC
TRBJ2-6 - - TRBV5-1 CASRYTGANVLTF TGCGCCAGCAGATACACTGGGGCCAACGTCCTGACTTTC
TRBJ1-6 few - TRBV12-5 CASGYSLGGSPLHF TGTGCTAGTGGTTACTCCCTGGGGGGTTCACCCCTCCACTTT
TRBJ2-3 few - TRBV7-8 CASSLDYLITDTQYF TGTGCCAGCAGCTTGGACTACTTAATTACAGATACGCAGTATTTT
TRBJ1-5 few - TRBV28 CASSFYQDKGNQPQHF TGTGCCAGCAGCTTTTATCAGGACAAAGGGAATCAGCCCCAGCATTTT
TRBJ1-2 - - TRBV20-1 CSATLLLEGGRGGCTF TGCAGTGCGACTCTACTACTAGAGGGGGGGCGCGGTGGCTGCACCTTC
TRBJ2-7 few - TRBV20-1 CSASWGHSSYEQYF TGCAGTGCTAGTTGGGGCCATAGCTCCTACGAGCAGTACTTC
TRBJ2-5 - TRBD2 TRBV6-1 CASSEALGRVEEQYF TGTGCCAGCAGTGAAGCTTTAGGGAGGGTTGAAGAGCAGTACTTC
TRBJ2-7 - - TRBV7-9 CASSSRLEIYEQYF TGTGCCAGCAGCTCCAGACTAGAGATCTACGAGCAGTACTTC
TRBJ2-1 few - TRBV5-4 CASSPPGGRDEQFF TGTGCCAGCAGCCCCCCGGGCGGACGGGATGAGCAGTTCTTC
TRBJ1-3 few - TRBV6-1 CASSTYSGNTIYF TGTGCCAGCAGTACTTACTCTGGAAACACCATATATTTT
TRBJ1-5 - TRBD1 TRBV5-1 CASKLTGAVNQPQHF TGCGCCAGCAAGTTGACAGGGGCCGTTAATCAGCCCCAGCATTTT
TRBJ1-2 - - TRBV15 CATSRSLGTPYGYTF TGTGCCACCAGCAGATCACTTGGGACTCCCTATGGCTACACCTTC
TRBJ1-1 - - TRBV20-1 CSARGWAEAFF TGCAGTGCTAGAGGTTGGGCCGAAGCTTTCTTT
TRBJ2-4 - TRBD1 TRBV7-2 CASSLGTGFTAKNIQYF TGTGCCAGCAGCTTAGGGACAGGGTTTACTGCCAAAAACATTCAGTACTTC
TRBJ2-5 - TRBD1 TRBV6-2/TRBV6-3 CASRPHRGLETQYF TGTGCCAGCAGGCCCCACAGGGGTCTAGAGACCCAGTACTTC
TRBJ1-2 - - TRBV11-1 CASSPRPRGFNGYTF TGTGCCAGCAGCCCGAGGCCCCGGGGCTTTAATGGCTACACCTTC
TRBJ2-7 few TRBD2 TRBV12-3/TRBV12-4 CASSLGLAGVSTYEQYF TGTGCCAGCAGTTTGGGACTAGCGGGGGTCTCGACCTACGAGCAGTACTTC